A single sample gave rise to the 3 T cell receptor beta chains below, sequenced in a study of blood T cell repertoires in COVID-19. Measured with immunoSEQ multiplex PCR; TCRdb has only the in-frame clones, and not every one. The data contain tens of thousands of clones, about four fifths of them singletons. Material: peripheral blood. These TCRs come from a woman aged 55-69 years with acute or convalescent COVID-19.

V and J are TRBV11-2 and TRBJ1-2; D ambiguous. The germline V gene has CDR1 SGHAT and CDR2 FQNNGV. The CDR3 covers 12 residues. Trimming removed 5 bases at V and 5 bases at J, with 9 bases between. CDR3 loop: CASSPTGYGYTF. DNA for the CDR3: TGTGCCAGCAGCCCGACGGGATATGGCTACACCTTC.

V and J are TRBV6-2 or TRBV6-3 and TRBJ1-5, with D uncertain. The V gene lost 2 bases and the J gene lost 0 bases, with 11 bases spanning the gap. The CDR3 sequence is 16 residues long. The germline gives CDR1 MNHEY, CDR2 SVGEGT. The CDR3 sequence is CASSYGYSYSNQPQHF. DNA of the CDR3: TGTGCCAGCAGTTACGGATACAGTTATAGCAATCAGCCCCAGCATTTT.

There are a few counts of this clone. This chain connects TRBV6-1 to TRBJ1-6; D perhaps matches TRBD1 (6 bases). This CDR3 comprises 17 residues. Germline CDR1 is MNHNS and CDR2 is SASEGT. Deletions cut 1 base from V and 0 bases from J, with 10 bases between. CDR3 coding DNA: TGTGCCAGCAGTGAAGGGCGGGGGCGCTCCTATAATTCACCCCTCCACTTT. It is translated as CASSEGRGRSYNSPLHF.